Here is one TCR beta chain with its context. It has no known antigen specificity. Germline and junction disagree at one end, which may indicate a read error. Participants in the prospective study were enrolled through a virtual design, were aged about 18 to 89 years, and lived in roughly 24 United States geographic areas. To assign participants to cohorts, the prospective study relied on clinical history that participants themselves reported in a screening survey and a study questionnaire. Mobile phlebotomists in the prospective study collected whole blood, serum and a nasopharyngeal or oropharyngeal swab from every participant. Participants in the prospective study had the option to provide additional blood draws and questionnaires over a 2-month period. Prospective study blood samples were shipped either frozen or at room temperature before DNA extraction. The CDR3, cysteine through phenylalanine, is 13 amino acids long. Only the CDR3 portion is preserved as DNA: 39 bases, with reading frame beginning at the first base.

The sample originates from a study of blood T cell repertoires in COVID-19 (dated by TCRdb to the early 2020s). In the study overall: ImmuneRACE Cohort 3 recovered participants were defined by two consecutive negative NP/OP PCR tests, healthcare professional clearance, or symptom resolution. Collaborator samples came from the United States, Italy and Spain and covered acute and convalescent phases of COVID-19. The material from the prospective study consisted of cDNA or gDNA derived from T cells, B-cell-depleted T cells, or PBMCs. The dataset comprised deeply sampled blood TCRbeta repertoires from subjects exposed to, actively infected with, or recovered from COVID-19. The repertoires were made available in a free public database intended to serve as a resource for research on the immune response to SARS-CoV-2. Samples were obtained from the ongoing ImmuneRACE study (first 160 participants) and from 1,254 subjects provided by 6 global collaborators. Sample metadata almost always included a de-identified subject ID, COVID-19 status, age in years and sex. HLA class I and class II types, where available, came from metadata supplied by the sample provider rather than from assay-based typing. The paper's findings and limits, for the study overall: How much clinical and demographic metadata was included differed by source and by participant, and the metadata was provided uncurated.

TCRbeta CDR3 regions were amplified from genomic DNA using the immunoSEQ Assay, a bias-controlled multiplex PCR. Per the authors' processing: Within the assay, amplification of reference gene primers was used to estimate how many nucleated cells each sample contained. To quantify the absolute abundance of each unique TCRbeta CDR3 rearrangement, sequence reads were collapsed and filtered. For each sample, productive Simpson clonality was calculated by taking the square root of Simpson's diversity index across productive rearrangements. The source is immuneACCESS, and TCRdb retained only in-frame sequences with V and J called. Part of the clones is not carried over; for the studies checked, unresolved V genes explain less than half of this, and the remainder is unexplained. V, J and clone size derive from that table, while D and trimming were established from the DNA sequence. The sample table holds a few hundred thousand clones, of which around 85% were seen once. 3.1% of the sample goes to the ten largest clones.

The rearranged chain carries TRBV12-3 or TRBV12-4 and TRBJ2-7, and TRBD1 may be the D gene, going by 6 matching bases. This TCR was sampled from a woman aged 50 to 65 in a cohort exposed to, infected with or recovered from COVID-19 (not recorded which). Sample: PBMCs or T cells enriched from blood (not recorded which). The DNA is TGTGCCAGCAGCTCCGCGGACAGCTACGAGCAATACTTC. Its protein is CASSSADSYEQYF.